A single sample is the source of the 5 T cell receptor beta chains below, sequenced in a study of EBV T-cell therapy then PD-1 blockade in nasopharyngeal carcinoma. These receptors have no identified antigens. Treatment specified: AdE1-LMPpoly-expanded autologous EBV-specific T-cell therapy followed by anti-PD-1 nivolumab. The data were produced by immunoSEQ multiplex PCR, yet TCRdb's version contains in-frame clones alone and is incomplete. Seen here are 15,000 to 20,000 clones, 65% to 85% observed once, and the top ten hold under 30%. Material: CD8+ T cells from blood, obtained at day 0 from a patient whose treatment included autologous EBV-specific T cells and nivolumab. The receptors come from a man between 40 and 49 years old with nasopharyngeal carcinoma.

The sample holds one count of this clone. The CDR3 nucleotides are TGCGCCAGCAGCTTGGATAGTTTTGGGACAGGGACCTACGAGCAGTACTTC. Translation: CASSLDSFGTGTYEQYF. The chain employs TRBV5-1 and TRBJ2-7; TRBD1 matches at 9 bases. Germline V gives CDR1 SGHRS, CDR2 YFSETQ. The CDR3 runs 17 residues. Unmatched junction bases numbered 9, after V lost 0 bases and J lost 2 bases.

The chain is built from TRBV5-6 and TRBJ2-2; D unclear. This CDR3 contains 12 residues. Looked up from germline, CDR1 is SGHDT and CDR2 is YYEEEE. The ends were cut back, 3 bases at V and 7 bases at J, with 7 bases in the middle. The CDR3 DNA reads as TGTGCCAGCAGCTCCCTCGACGGGGAGCTGTTTTTT. Translated: CASSSLDGELFF. Combining the CDR3 with reference TRBV5-6 and TRBJ2-2 gives the whole variable domain DAGVTQSPTHLIKTRGQQVTLRCSPKSGHDTVSWYQQALGQGPQFIFQYYEEEERQRGNFPDRFSGHQFPNYSSELNVNALLLGDSALYLCASSSLDGELFFGEGSRLTVL.

The rearrangement links TRBV19 to TRBJ2-1; 9 bases are shared with TRBD1. The CDR3 consists of 15 residues. From germline, CDR1 is LNHDA and CDR2 SQIVND (reference sequence). V lost 2 bases to trimming and J lost 7 bases; unmatched junction nucleotides: 6. CDR3 region: CASSILGQGYNEQFF. CDR3 bases: TGTGCCAGTAGTATATTAGGACAGGGGTATAATGAGCAGTTCTTC. The full variable domain, in which reference TRBV19 and TRBJ2-1 provide the parts outside the CDR3, is DGGITQSPKYLFRKEGQNVTLSCEQNLNHDAMYWYRQDPGQGLRLIYYSQIVNDFQKGDIAEGYSVSREKKESFPLTVTSAQKNPTAFYLCASSILGQGYNEQFFGPGTRLTVL.

The chain couples TRBV6-5 to TRBJ2-2; D possibly corresponds to TRBD2 (5 bases). This CDR3 has 13 residues. Trimming pared 6 bases from V and 7 bases from J, leaving 12 bases between. CDR1 and CDR2 (germline): MNHEY, SVGAGI. CDR3 sequence reads: CASSPRGHGELFF. CDR3 nucleotides: TGTGCCAGCAGCCCACGGGGTCACGGGGAGCTGTTTTTT.

CDR3 sequence reads: CATSGADQYNEQFF. CDR3 coding DNA: TGTGCCACCAGCGGTGCGGACCAATACAATGAGCAGTTCTTC. The chain combines TRBV15 with TRBJ2-1; D uncertain. The CDR3 extends over 14 amino acids. V shed 5 bases and J shed 4 bases, with 12 bases lying between them. Per the germline V gene, CDR1 is LNHNV and CDR2 is YYDKDF (reference sequence).